This T cell receptor beta chain is from a study of T cells after yellow fever vaccination. The CDR3 length is 14 residues. Trimming took off 6 bases at V and 4 bases at J, with 18 bases between the two ends. Germline V gene sequence: CDR1 DFQATT, CDR2 SNEGSKA (reference sequence). Production of TCR cDNA was by 5'RACE template switching, which also added a universal primer site and UMIs. TCRdb independently ran MiXCR on the 5' RACE reads; one entry per CDR3 protein. The profile covers around 4,800 distinct CDR3 sequences, with approximately 8% appearing a single time and over 1.1% taken by the ten largest. Study results and caveats: Although most clonotypes did not, a small share appeared in both CD4 and CD8 compartments.

In this sample, this clonotype is medium-sized. The sequences come from PBMCs, either bulk or a sorted T-cell subset (CD4+, CD8+, memory, or dextramer-sorted; not recorded which), collected 15 days after the yellow fever booster vaccination. The receptor was derived from a man in his thirties or forties who received the YFV17D yellow fever vaccine. This chain connects TRBV20-1 to TRBJ2-5, with D maybe TRBD1 (7 bases). The DNA of the CDR3 is TGCAGTGCGACTGCTCCAGGGGGGTCAGAGACCCAGTACTTC. Protein: CSATAPGGSETQYF.